One sample yielded the 9 T cell receptor beta chains listed below, sequenced in a study of cytomegalovirus exposure and HLA in healthy donors. PCR primers comprised 60 Vbeta and 13 Jbeta primers. Profiling relied on immunoSEQ multiplex PCR, and the TCRdb table lists in-frame clones only, not all of them. This sample has about 130,000 clones, with over 65% found just once. The material sequenced was PBMCs. These receptors all stem from a man in his late teens or twenties in good health and CMV-seropositive.

This clone was observed once. The rearrangement uses TRBV4-1 and TRBJ2-3; D is possibly TRBD1 (6 bases). V was clipped by 4 bases and J by 2 bases, with 10 bases between them. Germline CDR1 is MGHRA and CDR2 is YSYEKL. This CDR3 contains 14 residues. CDR3 region: CASSPLGATDTQYF. In nucleotides, the CDR3 is TGCGCCAGCAGCCCTTTGGGGGCCACAGATACGCAGTATTTT.

The V and J genes are TRBV5-6 and TRBJ2-4, with 7 positions matching TRBD1. J lost 3 bases, V lost 0 bases, and 9 bases had no gene match. This CDR3 comprises 17 residues. CDR1 and CDR2 from the germline V gene are SGHDT and YYEEEE. In DNA, the CDR3 is TGTGCCAGCAGCTTGGTGGTACAGCAGGGGGTCAAAAACATTCAGTACTTC. Amino acid sequence: CASSLVVQQGVKNIQYF.

The chain recombines TRBV2 with TRBJ1-5; 7 bases map to TRBD1. Germline values: CDR1 SNHLY, CDR2 FYNNEI. The CDR3 is made up of 14 amino acids. With 6 bases clipped from V and 5 bases from J, the junction kept 7 bases outside the gene matches. Here the CDR3 reads CASSRDRDDQPQHF. CDR3 sequence (DNA): TGTGCCAGCAGCCGAGACAGGGATGATCAGCCCCAGCATTTT.

V gene TRBV6-5 combines with J gene TRBJ1-2; TRBD1 matches 10 bases. V dropped 5 bases and J dropped 4; count of bases not matched to a gene: 4. CDR1 and CDR2 (germline): MNHEY, SVGAGI. CDR3 length: 14 amino acids. This chain's CDR3 is CASSRQGAGYGYTF. The CDR3 DNA sequence: TGTGCCAGCAGTCGACAGGGGGCCGGCTATGGCTACACCTTC.

This sequence joins TRBV5-4 and TRBJ2-1; 8 bases line up with TRBD2. The CDR3 runs 15 residues. Trimming at V came to 3 bases and at J to 3 bases, leaving 5 bases not matched to a gene. CDR1 and CDR2 (germline): SGHNT, YYREEE (reference sequence). The CDR3 region has the DNA TGTGCCAGCAGCTCGGGGGGGACCAGCTACAATGAGCAGTTCTTC. Its protein is CASSSGGTSYNEQFF.

J is TRBJ1-2 and V is TRBV28; the D gene is possibly TRBD1 (5 bases). The germline V and J ends were trimmed by 6 bases and 4 bases, with 15 bases remaining between them. Germline CDR1 MDHEN, CDR2 SYDVKM. This CDR3 is built from 14 residues. The CDR3 DNA follows: TGTGCCAGCAGGGACGCTGGGGCGGTCTATGGCTACACCTTC. Amino acid sequence: CASRDAGAVYGYTF.

The chain links TRBV6-6 to TRBJ2-3; D perhaps matches TRBD2 (5 bases). Deletions cut 5 bases from V and 6 bases from J, with 9 bases between. Per the germline V gene, CDR1 is MNHNY and CDR2 is SVGAGI (reference sequence). The length of the CDR3 is 12 residues. CDR3 loop: CASSQRGDTQYF. The DNA for the CDR3 is TGTGCCAGCAGTCAAAGAGGGGATACGCAGTATTTT.

The chain has TRBV5-6 and TRBJ2-5; the D is unclear. The CDR3 spans 14 residues. Germline assignment: CDR1 SGHDT and CDR2 YYEEEE. Trimming cost V 0 bases and J 1 base, with 7 bases left between them. The CDR3 region is CASSLVQIQETQYF. As DNA, the CDR3 is TGTGCCAGCAGCTTGGTACAAATCCAAGAGACCCAGTACTTC.

V and J are TRBV27 and TRBJ2-1, with D hard to call. Germline V lookup: CDR1 MNHEY, CDR2 SMNVEV (reference sequence). This CDR3 has 13 amino acids. V lost 7 bases, J lost 0 bases, and 7 bases lay in between. In DNA, the CDR3 is TGTGCCAGCATGCGGAGCTCCTACAATGAGCAGTTCTTC. This translates into CASMRSSYNEQFF.